This T cell receptor beta chain derives from a study of cytomegalovirus exposure and HLA in healthy donors. Nominally healthy donors were sampled, though unrecorded immune exposures were likely. Trimming shortened V by 3 bases and J by 3 bases, and 9 bases separated the two germline ends. This CDR3 comprises 14 residues. Germline-derived CDR1 and CDR2 are SNHLY and FYNNEI. PCR used 60 Vbeta primers and 13 Jbeta primers. Clones were sequenced by immunoSEQ multiplex PCR, and TCRdb holds only the in-frame ones, with some missing. This sample lists approximately 130,000 clones; its ten largest clones have less than 2.5%.

Sequencing was carried out using PBMCs. This sequence was found in a woman aged 55-75 years in good health and CMV-seronegative. The chain joins TRBV2 to TRBJ2-1; possibly TRBD2 for D (6 bases). CDR3: CASSEMGGYNEQFF. The CDR3, as DNA: TGTGCCAGCAGTGAGATGGGAGGCTACAATGAGCAGTTCTTC. The full variable domain, completed using reference TRBV2 and TRBJ2-1, is EPEVTQTPSHQVTQMGQEVILRCVPISNHLYFYWYRQILGQKVEFLVSFYNNEISEKSEIFDDQFSVERPDGSNFTLKIRSTKLEDSAMYFCASSEMGGYNEQFFGPGTRLTVL.